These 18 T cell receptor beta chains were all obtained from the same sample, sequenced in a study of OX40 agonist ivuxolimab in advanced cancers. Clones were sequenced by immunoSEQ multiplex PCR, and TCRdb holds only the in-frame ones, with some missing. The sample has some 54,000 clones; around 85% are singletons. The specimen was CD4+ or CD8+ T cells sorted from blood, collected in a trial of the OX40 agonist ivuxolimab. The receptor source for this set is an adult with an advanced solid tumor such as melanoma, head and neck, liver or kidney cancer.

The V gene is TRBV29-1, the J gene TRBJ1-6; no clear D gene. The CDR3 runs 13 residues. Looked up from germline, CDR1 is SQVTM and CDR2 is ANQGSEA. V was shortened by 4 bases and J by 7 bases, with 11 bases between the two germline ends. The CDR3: CSVGDYRNSPLHF. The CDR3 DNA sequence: TGCAGCGTTGGAGACTATAGGAATTCACCCCTCCACTTT.

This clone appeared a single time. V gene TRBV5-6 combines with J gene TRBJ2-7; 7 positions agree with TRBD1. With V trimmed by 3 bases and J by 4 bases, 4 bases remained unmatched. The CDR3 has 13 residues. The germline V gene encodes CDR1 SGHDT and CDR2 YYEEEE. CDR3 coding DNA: TGTGCCAGCAGCTCGGACAGGAATTACGAGCAGTACTTC. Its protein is CASSSDRNYEQYF.

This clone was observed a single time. DNA of the CDR3: TGTGCCAGCACCCTTATTAGGGACAGACACTATGGCTACACCTTC. Its protein product is CASTLIRDRHYGYTF. This chain connects TRBV7-9 to TRBJ1-2; 7 bases fit TRBD1. The CDR3 extends over 15 amino acids. Per the germline V gene, CDR1 is SEHNR and CDR2 is FQNEAQ (reference sequence). V lost 7 bases and J lost 3; bases outside the gene matches: 11.

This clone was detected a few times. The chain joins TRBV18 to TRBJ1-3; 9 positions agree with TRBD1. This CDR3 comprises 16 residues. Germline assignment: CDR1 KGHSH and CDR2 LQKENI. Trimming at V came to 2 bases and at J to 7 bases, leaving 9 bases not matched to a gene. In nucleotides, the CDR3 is TGTGCCAGCTCACCAAGCGACGGACAGGGGTGGAACACCATATATTTT. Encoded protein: CASSPSDGQGWNTIYF.

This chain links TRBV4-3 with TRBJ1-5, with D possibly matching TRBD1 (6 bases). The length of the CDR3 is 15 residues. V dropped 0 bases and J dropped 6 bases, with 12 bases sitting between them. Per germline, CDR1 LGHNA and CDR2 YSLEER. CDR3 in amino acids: CASSQDRGTSQPQHF. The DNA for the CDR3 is TGCGCCAGCAGCCAAGACAGGGGAACTAGTCAGCCCCAGCATTTT.

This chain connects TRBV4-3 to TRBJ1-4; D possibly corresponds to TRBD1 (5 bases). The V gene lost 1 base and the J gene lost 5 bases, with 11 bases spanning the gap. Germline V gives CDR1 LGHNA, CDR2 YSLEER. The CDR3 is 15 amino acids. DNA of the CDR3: TGCGCCAGCAGCCAAGCGGGGGGAACCAATGAAAAACTGTTTTTT. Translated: CASSQAGGTNEKLFF.

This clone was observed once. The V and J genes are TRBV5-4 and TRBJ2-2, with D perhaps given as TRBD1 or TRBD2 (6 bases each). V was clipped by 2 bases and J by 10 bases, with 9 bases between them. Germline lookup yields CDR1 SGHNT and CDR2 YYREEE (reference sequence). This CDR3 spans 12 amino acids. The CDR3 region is CASSFGGLELFF. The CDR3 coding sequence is TGTGCCAGCAGCTTCGGGGGCCTGGAGCTGTTTTTT.

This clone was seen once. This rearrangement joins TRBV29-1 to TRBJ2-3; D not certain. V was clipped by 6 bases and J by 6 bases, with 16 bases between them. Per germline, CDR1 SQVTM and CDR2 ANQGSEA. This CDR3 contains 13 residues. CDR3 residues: CSVPQSLRDTQYF. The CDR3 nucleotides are TGCAGCGTCCCCCAGTCCCTGCGGGATACGCAGTATTTT.

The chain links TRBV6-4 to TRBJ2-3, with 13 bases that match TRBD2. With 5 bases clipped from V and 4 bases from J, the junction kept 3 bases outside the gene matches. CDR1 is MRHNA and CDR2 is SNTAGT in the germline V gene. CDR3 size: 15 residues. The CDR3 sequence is CASSSTSGGADTQYF. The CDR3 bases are TGTGCCAGCAGTTCTACTAGCGGGGGGGCAGATACGCAGTATTTT.

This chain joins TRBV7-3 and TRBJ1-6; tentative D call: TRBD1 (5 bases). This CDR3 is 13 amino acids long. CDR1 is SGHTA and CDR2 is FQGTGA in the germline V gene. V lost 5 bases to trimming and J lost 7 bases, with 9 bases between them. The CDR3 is CASSLQGNSPLHF. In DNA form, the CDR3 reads TGTGCCAGCAGCCTGCAGGGAAATTCACCCCTCCACTTT.

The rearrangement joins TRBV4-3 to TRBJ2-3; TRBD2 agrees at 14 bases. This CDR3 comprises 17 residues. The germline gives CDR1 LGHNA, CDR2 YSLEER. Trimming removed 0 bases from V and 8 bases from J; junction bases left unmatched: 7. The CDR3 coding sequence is TGCGCCAGCAGCCAAGAGGGACTAGCGGGGGCGGTGAGTACGCAGTATTTT. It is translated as CASSQEGLAGAVSTQYF.

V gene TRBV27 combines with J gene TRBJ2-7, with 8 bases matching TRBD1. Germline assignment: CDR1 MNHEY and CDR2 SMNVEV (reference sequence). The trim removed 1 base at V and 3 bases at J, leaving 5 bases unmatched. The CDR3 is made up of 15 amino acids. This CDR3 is CASSLYSGGYYEQYF. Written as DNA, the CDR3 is TGTGCCAGCAGTTTATATTCAGGGGGCTACTACGAGCAGTACTTC.

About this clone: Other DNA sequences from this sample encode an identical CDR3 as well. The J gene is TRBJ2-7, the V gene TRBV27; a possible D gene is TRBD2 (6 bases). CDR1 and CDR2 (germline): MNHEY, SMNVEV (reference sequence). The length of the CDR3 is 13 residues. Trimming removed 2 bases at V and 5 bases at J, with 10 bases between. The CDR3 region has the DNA TGTGCCAGCAGTTTAGGGCGGGGTAACGAGCAGTACTTC. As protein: CASSLGRGNEQYF.

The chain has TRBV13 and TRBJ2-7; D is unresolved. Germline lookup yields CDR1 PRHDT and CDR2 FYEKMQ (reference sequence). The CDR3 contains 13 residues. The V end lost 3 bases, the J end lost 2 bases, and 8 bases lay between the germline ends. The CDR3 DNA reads TGTGCCAGCAGCTTCAGCACACCCTACGAGCAGTACTTC. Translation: CASSFSTPYEQYF.

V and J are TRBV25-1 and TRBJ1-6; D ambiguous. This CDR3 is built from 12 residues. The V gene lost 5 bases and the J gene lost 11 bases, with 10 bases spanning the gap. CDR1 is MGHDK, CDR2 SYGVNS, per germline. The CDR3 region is CASSSILAPLHF. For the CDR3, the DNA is TGTGCCAGCAGTTCTATTCTGGCACCCCTCCACTTT.

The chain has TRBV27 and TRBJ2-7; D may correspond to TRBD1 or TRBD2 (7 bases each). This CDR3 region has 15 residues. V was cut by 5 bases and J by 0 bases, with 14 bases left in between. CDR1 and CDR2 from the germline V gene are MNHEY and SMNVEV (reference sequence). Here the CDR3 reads CASSRGRGRSYEQYF. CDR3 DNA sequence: TGTGCCAGCAGTCGAGGGAGGGGGCGCTCCTACGAGCAGTACTTC.

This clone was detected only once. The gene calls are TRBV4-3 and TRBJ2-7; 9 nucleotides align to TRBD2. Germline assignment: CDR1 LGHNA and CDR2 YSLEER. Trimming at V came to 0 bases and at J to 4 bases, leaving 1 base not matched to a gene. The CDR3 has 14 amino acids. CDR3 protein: CASSQDAGGYEQYF. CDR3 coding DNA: TGCGCCAGCAGCCAAGATGCGGGAGGGTACGAGCAGTACTTC.

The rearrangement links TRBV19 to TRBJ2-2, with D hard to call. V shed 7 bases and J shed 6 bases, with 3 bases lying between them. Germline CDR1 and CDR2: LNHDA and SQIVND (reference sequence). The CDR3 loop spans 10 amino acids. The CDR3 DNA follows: TGTGCCAGTAAGGCCGGGGAGCTGTTTTTT. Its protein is CASKAGELFF.